This T cell receptor (beta chain) was captured in a study of blood T cell repertoires in COVID-19. Turning to the study itself: The United States, Italy and Spain were the sources of the acute and convalescent COVID-19 samples. PBMCs, B-cell-depleted T cells, or T cells were the source of the cDNA or gDNA that made up the material.

How the authors handled the data: Counts of nucleated cells, estimated from reference gene primer amplification, were obtained. Repertoires were generated with immunoSEQ multiplex PCR, while TCRdb's copy carries only in-frame clones and drops some. That table supplies the V and J calls and clone size; D and trimming were determined from the DNA. Seen here are a few hundred thousand clones, over 75% observed once, and the top ten hold approximately 7.8%. Germline values: CDR1 SNHLY, CDR2 FYNNEI. The CDR3 length is 14 residues. The V gene lost 7 bases and the J gene lost 7 bases, with 19 bases spanning the gap.

The chain combines TRBV2 with TRBJ2-5; D might be TRBD2 (5 bases). Sample: peripheral blood. The receptor was isolated from a woman aged 45-59 years who had recovered from COVID-19. The CDR3 is CASTQSVGVGTQYF. DNA of the CDR3: TGTGCCAGCACCCAGAGCGTCGGGGTAGGGACCCAGTACTTC.